This T cell receptor (beta chain) was documented in a study of shared clonotypes between healthy human individuals. Study-level results: The study drew on few donors, limiting represented genetic and exposure-history diversity.

A remark on this clone: What it recognizes is unknown.

V shed 3 bases and J 4 bases; nucleotides not matched to a gene: 17. CDR1 and CDR2 (germline): SGHNT, YYREEE (reference sequence). The CDR3 consists of 18 residues. Some clones are missing from TCRdb's copy, which holds only in-frame ones; the method was immunoSEQ multiplex PCR. The data hold about 1,900,000 clones, with about 95% observed a single time. As defined, naive CD8 cells were CD45RO-negative and positively selected for CCR7, with terminally differentiated effector memory CD45RA+ cells excluded. This receptor was identified in a young man in good health. The sample taken for sequencing was naive CD8+ T cells sorted from blood. The chain employs TRBV5-4 and TRBJ2-5; 8 positions match TRBD2. CDR3 region: CASSWEASGPTGGETQYF. DNA for the CDR3: TGTGCCAGCAGCTGGGAGGCTAGCGGGCCCACCGGGGGAGAGACCCAGTACTTC.